The rows below give T cell receptor beta chains drawn from one sample of a study of T-cell memory formation after mild COVID-19. MiXCR, run by TCRdb on the 5' RACE reads, gives a single entry per CDR3 protein. This sample has roughly 170,000 distinct CDR3 sequences, with under 20% found just once. The specimen sequenced was PBMCs or a T cell subset sorted from them (not recorded which). The receptors here all came from a man between 18 and 29 years old who had mild COVID-19 (a few samples of this study predate the infection). Cell type and time point are not known. CDR3s leave out the opening cysteine and the closing phenylalanine or tryptophan. Each record gives: J gene, V gene, CDR3 protein.

j_call: TRBJ2-5
v_call: TRBV29-1
cdr3_aa: SAWTSVGETQY

j_call: TRBJ1-5
v_call: TRBV5-1
cdr3_aa: ASSPGPWDRDQPQH

j_call: TRBJ2-7
v_call: TRBV14
cdr3_aa: ASSPYSYRVYEQY

j_call: TRBJ2-7
v_call: TRBV29-1
cdr3_aa: SVIQGGYEQY

j_call: TRBJ1-1
v_call: TRBV9
cdr3_aa: ASSLGAGGENTEAF

j_call: TRBJ1-2
v_call: TRBV7-2
cdr3_aa: ASSPATGMNYGYT

j_call: TRBJ2-2
v_call: TRBV12-3/TRBV12-4
cdr3_aa: ASSLTSGRTGELF

j_call: TRBJ1-1
v_call: TRBV19
cdr3_aa: ASSMGTGRMNTEAF

j_call: TRBJ2-1
v_call: TRBV6-5
cdr3_aa: ASRRDRINEQF

j_call: TRBJ2-1
v_call: TRBV7-3
cdr3_aa: ASSLRASYNEQF

j_call: TRBJ1-6
v_call: TRBV7-2
cdr3_aa: ASSWDRGNSPLH

j_call: TRBJ2-5
v_call: TRBV20-1
cdr3_aa: SARQVSDETQY

j_call: TRBJ1-2
v_call: TRBV20-1
cdr3_aa: STEDNSGYGYT

j_call: TRBJ2-3
v_call: TRBV20-1
cdr3_aa: SMRLAGGGTDTQY

j_call: TRBJ1-2
v_call: TRBV27
cdr3_aa: ASSPDRSRGYT

j_call: TRBJ1-1
v_call: TRBV20-1
cdr3_aa: SAFSSTGLNTEAF

j_call: TRBJ2-4
v_call: TRBV12-3/TRBV12-4
cdr3_aa: ASSSTVNIQY

j_call: TRBJ1-1
v_call: TRBV20-1
cdr3_aa: SAPSWVLTEAF

j_call: TRBJ2-7
v_call: TRBV7-2
cdr3_aa: ASSFTGRQGREQY

j_call: TRBJ1-6
v_call: TRBV20-1
cdr3_aa: SARDRGNSPLH

j_call: TRBJ2-5
v_call: TRBV7-9
cdr3_aa: ASSLVPTTQETQY

j_call: TRBJ1-2
v_call: TRBV4-2
cdr3_aa: ASSLEGVSFGYT

j_call: TRBJ2-4
v_call: TRBV5-1
cdr3_aa: ASSLGEVSNIQY

j_call: TRBJ2-3
v_call: TRBV7-2
cdr3_aa: ASSLVPYSLAGGLDTQY

j_call: TRBJ2-2
v_call: TRBV4-2
cdr3_aa: ASSQGDRNTGELF

j_call: TRBJ2-7
v_call: TRBV6-2/TRBV6-3
cdr3_aa: ASSSNTGLGYEQY

j_call: TRBJ1-1
v_call: TRBV18
cdr3_aa: ASSPQWLNTEAF

j_call: TRBJ2-7
v_call: TRBV20-1
cdr3_aa: SASSRGYEQY

j_call: TRBJ1-3
v_call: TRBV28
cdr3_aa: ASSTGGRDTIY

j_call: TRBJ2-7
v_call: TRBV7-6
cdr3_aa: ASSLVPSGTAYEQY

j_call: TRBJ2-1
v_call: TRBV6-5
cdr3_aa: ASSYSGGRKQF

j_call: TRBJ2-2
v_call: TRBV5-1
cdr3_aa: ASSSKTGQNTGELF

j_call: TRBJ2-1
v_call: TRBV5-5
cdr3_aa: ASSVHGGEQF

j_call: TRBJ2-3
v_call: TRBV5-6
cdr3_aa: ASSPGPLTVDTQY

j_call: TRBJ1-3
v_call: TRBV7-2
cdr3_aa: ASSAPGSGNTIY

j_call: TRBJ2-2
v_call: TRBV7-2
cdr3_aa: ASSLAGRGAGELF

j_call: TRBJ1-5
v_call: TRBV5-1
cdr3_aa: ASSPMGLWGQPQH

j_call: TRBJ2-3
v_call: TRBV4-2
cdr3_aa: ASSQPTGGRADTQY

j_call: TRBJ1-1
v_call: TRBV7-8
cdr3_aa: ASSLVRGRNEAF

j_call: TRBJ1-1
v_call: TRBV7-2
cdr3_aa: ASSSTQGLAF

j_call: TRBJ1-3
v_call: TRBV3-1
cdr3_aa: ASSQGTRSGNTIY

j_call: TRBJ2-7
v_call: TRBV18
cdr3_aa: ASSRGTAGSAYEQY

j_call: TRBJ2-5
v_call: TRBV19
cdr3_aa: ASSPGTGTQETQY

j_call: TRBJ2-3
v_call: TRBV5-1
cdr3_aa: ASSSDPNTDTQY

j_call: TRBJ1-2
v_call: TRBV25-1
cdr3_aa: ASSETAEGDYGYT

j_call: TRBJ2-1
v_call: TRBV4-2
cdr3_aa: ASSQDDGSYNEQF

j_call: TRBJ1-2
v_call: TRBV29-1
cdr3_aa: SVTGQVANYGYT

j_call: TRBJ2-3
v_call: TRBV9
cdr3_aa: ASSVAGREDSFHTQY

j_call: TRBJ2-1
v_call: TRBV7-9
cdr3_aa: ASSLRGTTYNEQF

j_call: TRBJ2-3
v_call: TRBV5-1
cdr3_aa: ASSSHSTDTQY

j_call: TRBJ2-1
v_call: TRBV6-2/TRBV6-3
cdr3_aa: ASSPPGGNYNEQF

j_call: TRBJ1-4
v_call: TRBV5-1
cdr3_aa: ASRSGVDEKLF

j_call: TRBJ2-1
v_call: TRBV6-1
cdr3_aa: ASSGTGVDEQF